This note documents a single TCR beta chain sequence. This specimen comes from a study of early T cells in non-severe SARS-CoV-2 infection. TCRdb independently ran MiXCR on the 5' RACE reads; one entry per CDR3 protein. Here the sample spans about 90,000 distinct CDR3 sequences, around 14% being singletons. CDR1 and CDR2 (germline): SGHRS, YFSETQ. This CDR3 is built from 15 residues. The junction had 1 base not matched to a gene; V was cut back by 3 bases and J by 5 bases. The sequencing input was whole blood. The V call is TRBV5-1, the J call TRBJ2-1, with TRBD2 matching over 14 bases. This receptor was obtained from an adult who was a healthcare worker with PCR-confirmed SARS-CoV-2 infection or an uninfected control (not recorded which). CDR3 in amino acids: CASSSGLAGDNEQFF. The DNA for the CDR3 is TGCGCCAGCAGCTCGGGACTAGCGGGAGACAATGAGCAGTTCTTC.